The source of this T cell receptor beta chain is a study of Graves' ophthalmopathy and Graves' hyperthyroidism. Overall study: The blood sample was drawn at first diagnosis and before any treatment.

Transcripts of RNA were the source for amplifying TCR beta CDR3 regions. The authors performed first-round RT-PCR with HTBI primers and then a second-round multiplex PCR. TCRdb reprocessed the multiplex PCR reads with MiXCR, giving one entry per CDR3 protein. The repertoire has hundreds of thousands of distinct CDR3 sequences, 15% of them found once; the top ten carry roughly 7%. Orbital computed tomography and thyroid ultrasound, along with TRAb, serum thyroxine and clinical symptoms, underpinned diagnosis. The V gene lost 1 base and the J gene lost 7 bases, with 10 bases spanning the gap. The CDR3 loop spans 13 amino acids. Germline-derived CDR1 and CDR2 are SEHNR and FQNEAQ (reference sequence).

Sample: peripheral blood. The gene calls are TRBV7-9 and TRBJ1-2; D is undetermined. This TCR derives from a woman aged 18-35 years with stable Graves' hyperthyroidism. In nucleotides, the CDR3 is TGTGCCAGCAGCTTAGTCCCCCTAGCTGGCTACACCTTC. It encodes CASSLVPLAGYTF.